These 12 T cell receptor beta chains were all obtained from the same sample, sequenced in a study of blood T cell repertoires in COVID-19. The table came from immunoSEQ multiplex PCR; TCRdb's copy has only in-frame clones and leaves some out. The table shows around 190,000 clones, with more than 60% occurring only once. Sequenced material: peripheral blood. These receptors were collected from a woman aged 50 to 60 with acute or convalescent COVID-19.

This sequence joins TRBV21-1 and TRBJ1-4. TRBV21-1 is a recognized pseudogene. This CDR3 has 12 residues. DNA of the CDR3: TGTGCCAGCAGCAAACCGGATGAAAAACTGTTTTTT. Translating it yields CASSKPDEKLFF.

In this sample, this clone turned up many times. This chain uses TRBV7-8 with TRBJ2-2; possibly TRBD1 for D (6 bases). With 4 bases removed from V and 2 bases from J, the gap between germline ends came to 11 bases. Germline V CDR1 and CDR2: SGHVS, FQNEAQ. The CDR3 spans 15 residues. The CDR3 loop reads CASSSRTENTGELFF. In DNA form, the CDR3 reads TGTGCCAGCAGCTCTAGGACAGAAAACACCGGGGAGCTGTTTTTT. Variable domain in full (rest from reference TRBV7-8 and TRBJ2-2): GAGVSQSPRYKVAKRGQDVALRCDPISGHVSLFWYQQALGQGPEFLTYFQNEAQLDKSGLPSDRFFAERPEGSVSTLKIQRTQQEDSAVYLCASSSRTENTGELFFGEGSRLTVL.

The J gene is TRBJ1-3, the V gene TRBV24-1; D is unresolved. Germline V gene data show CDR1 as KGHDR and CDR2 as SFDVKD. The CDR3 consists of 14 residues. Trimming stripped 2 bases from V and 3 bases from J, with 7 bases between. CDR3 bases: TGTGCCACCAGTGATTCTCCTATTGGAAACACCATATATTTT. As protein: CATSDSPIGNTIYF.

This clone was counted once. This sequence joins TRBV6-5 and TRBJ2-3; D is unresolved. This CDR3 region has 15 residues. V was cut by 4 bases and J by 2 bases, with 13 bases left in between. Germline V lookup: CDR1 MNHEY, CDR2 SVGAGI. CDR3 sequence (DNA): TGTGCCAGCAGTTTAAAAAGTGGGCTCACAGATACGCAGTATTTT. It translates to CASSLKSGLTDTQYF.

The chain employs TRBV20-1 and TRBJ2-7; D call uncertain. This CDR3 has 12 residues. Germline V gene sequence: CDR1 DFQATT, CDR2 SNEGSKA (reference sequence). The germline V and J ends were trimmed by 3 bases and 3 bases, with 9 bases remaining between them. The CDR3 DNA reads TGCAGTGCTAGTCAGGTGGACTACGAGCAGTACTTC. Protein product: CSASQVDYEQYF.

V gene TRBV5-8 combines with J gene TRBJ1-5, with a tentative D call TRBD1 (6 bases). The V and J ends lost 0 bases and 4 bases respectively, with 17 bases between them. Germline CDR1 is SGHTS and CDR2 is YDEGEE. CDR3 size: 17 residues. The CDR3 loop reads CASSLGRGVIRNQPQHF. The DNA for the CDR3 is TGTGCCAGCAGCTTGGGCAGGGGCGTGATTCGGAATCAGCCCCAGCATTTT.

The chain joins TRBV5-1 to TRBJ2-1; TRBD1 is a possible D gene (7 bases). CDR1 and CDR2 from the germline V gene are SGHRS and YFSETQ. The CDR3 has 14 residues. V lost 0 bases to trimming and J lost 9 bases, with 13 bases between them. The CDR3 coding sequence is TGCGCCAGCAGCTTGGTGACAGGGAGGACTGAGCAGTTCTTC. It encodes CASSLVTGRTEQFF.

The sample holds one count of this clone. As DNA, the CDR3 is TGTGCCAGCAGCCCTACTAGCGGGCGGACCTACAATGAGCAGTTCTTC. Encoded protein: CASSPTSGRTYNEQFF. The genes are TRBV14 and TRBJ2-1; TRBD2 matches 9 bases. This CDR3 has 16 residues. Losses at the gene ends were 4 bases for V and 2 bases for J; bases not matched to a gene: 6. CDR1 is SGHDN and CDR2 is FVKESK in the germline V gene.

The chain employs TRBV3-1 (or the pseudogene TRBV3-2) and TRBJ2-3; 7 nucleotides agree with TRBD1. The germline CDR1 and CDR2 sequences are LGHDT and YNNKEL (reference sequence). V lost 3 bases, J lost 8 bases, and 5 bases stayed unmatched. CDR3 length: 13 amino acids. The CDR3 spells CASSQTRQGTQYF. CDR3 nucleotides: TGTGCCAGCAGCCAGACTCGACAGGGTACGCAGTATTTT.

The chain is built from TRBV5-1 and TRBJ1-1; TRBD1 matches at 7 bases. The CDR3 is 13 amino acids. CDR1 and CDR2 (germline): SGHRS, YFSETQ. V was pared by 4 bases and J by 5 bases, with 5 bases of the junction left unmatched. This CDR3 is CASSLDRVTEAFF. In DNA, the CDR3 is TGCGCCAGCAGCCTCGACAGGGTAACTGAAGCTTTCTTT.

This chain connects TRBV12-5 to TRBJ1-1, with D unclear. The V end lost 0 bases, the J end lost 5 bases, and 16 bases lay between the germline ends. Germline CDR1 and CDR2: LGHNT and FRNRAP. This CDR3 has 16 amino acids. The DNA for the CDR3 is TGTGCTAGTGGTTTGGTACGAAGTCAGGCGGGGACTGAAGCTTTCTTT. Translating it yields CASGLVRSQAGTEAFF.

This clone was seen more than once but under ten times. The chain is built from TRBV28 and TRBJ2-7; 9 bases align to TRBD2. After removal of 6 bases from V and 4 bases from J, the junction contained 13 bases not matched to a gene. The CDR3 consists of 16 residues. Germline V CDR1 and CDR2: MDHEN, SYDVKM. CDR3 sequence reads: CASRLNRGLAAYEQYF. As DNA, the CDR3 is TGTGCCAGCAGGCTCAATAGGGGACTAGCCGCTTACGAGCAGTACTTC.